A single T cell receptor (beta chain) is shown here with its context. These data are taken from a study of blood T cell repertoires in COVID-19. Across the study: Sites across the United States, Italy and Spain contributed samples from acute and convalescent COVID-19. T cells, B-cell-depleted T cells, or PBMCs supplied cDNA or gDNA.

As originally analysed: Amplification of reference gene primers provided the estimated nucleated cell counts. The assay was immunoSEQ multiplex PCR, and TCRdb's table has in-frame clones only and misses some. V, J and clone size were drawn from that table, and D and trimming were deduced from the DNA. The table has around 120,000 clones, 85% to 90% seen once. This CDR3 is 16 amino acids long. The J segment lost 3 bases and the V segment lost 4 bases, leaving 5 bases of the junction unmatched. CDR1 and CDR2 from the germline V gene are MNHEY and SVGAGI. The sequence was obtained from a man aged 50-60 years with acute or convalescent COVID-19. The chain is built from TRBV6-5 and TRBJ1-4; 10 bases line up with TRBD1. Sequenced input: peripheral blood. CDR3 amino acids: CASSSDRGRANEKLFF. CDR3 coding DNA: TGTGCCAGCAGTTCTGACAGGGGGCGAGCTAATGAAAAACTGTTTTTT.